This entry describes one TCR beta chain. Its antigen is as yet unknown. This entry comes from a study of OX40 agonist ivuxolimab in advanced cancers. As for the study in general: The dose-escalation cohort was approximately 80% male, with a mean age of approximately 62 years, ranging about 20 to 85. Regarding the study as a whole: With doses of 0.1 to 3.0 mg/kg, CD4+ and CD8+ blood T cells had undergone clonal expansion by week 6. Among T cells, CD8+ cells averaged more expanded clones than CD4+ cells.

Data came from immunoSEQ multiplex PCR; TCRdb stores just in-frame clones and leaves some out. The data show over 55,000 clones, around 94% seen once. This CDR3 contains 17 residues. The V segment lost 3 bases and the J segment 2 bases; nucleotides outside the gene matches: 8. Germline V gene lookup returns CDR1 SGHTA and CDR2 FQGNSA. The specimen comprised CD4+ or CD8+ T cells sorted from blood, sampled in a trial of the OX40 agonist ivuxolimab. The receptor's source is an adult with an advanced solid tumor such as melanoma, head and neck, liver or kidney cancer. The chain combines TRBV7-2 with TRBJ2-3; 10 nucleotides agree with TRBD2. Here the CDR3 DNA reads TGTGCCAGCAGCTTCCCAAGCGGGGGGGCGATCACAGATACGCAGTATTTT. This codes for CASSFPSGGAITDTQYF.